This T cell receptor beta chain stems from a study of blood T cell repertoires in COVID-19. TCRdb's copy holds only in-frame clones and misses some; the assay was immunoSEQ multiplex PCR. There are about 260,000 clones in the sample; around four fifths occur only once, and around 4% lies in the top ten. The sequencing sample was made of peripheral blood. The TCR sequence derives from a man aged 55 to 70 with acute or convalescent COVID-19.

CDR3 residues: CASRVGETQYF. CDR3 nucleotides: TGTGCCAGCCGGGTTGGAGAGACCCAGTACTTC. The chain recombines TRBV27 with TRBJ2-5, with unresolved D. The V gene's germline CDR1 is MNHEY and CDR2 SMNVEV (reference sequence). The V and J ends lost 8 bases and 4 bases respectively, with 8 bases between them. This CDR3 has 11 residues.